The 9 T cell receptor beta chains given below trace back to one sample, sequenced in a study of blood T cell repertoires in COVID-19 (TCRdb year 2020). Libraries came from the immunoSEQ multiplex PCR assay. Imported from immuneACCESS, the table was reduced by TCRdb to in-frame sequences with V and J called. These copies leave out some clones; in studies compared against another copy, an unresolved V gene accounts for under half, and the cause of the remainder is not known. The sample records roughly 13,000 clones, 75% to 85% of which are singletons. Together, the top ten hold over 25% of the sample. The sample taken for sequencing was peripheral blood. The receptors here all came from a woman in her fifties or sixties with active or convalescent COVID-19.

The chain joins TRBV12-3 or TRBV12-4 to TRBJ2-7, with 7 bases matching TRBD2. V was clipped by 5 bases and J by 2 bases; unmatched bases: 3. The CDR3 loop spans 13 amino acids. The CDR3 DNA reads TGTGCCAGCAGTCCCGGGACTACCTACGAGCAGTACTTC. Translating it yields CASSPGTTYEQYF.

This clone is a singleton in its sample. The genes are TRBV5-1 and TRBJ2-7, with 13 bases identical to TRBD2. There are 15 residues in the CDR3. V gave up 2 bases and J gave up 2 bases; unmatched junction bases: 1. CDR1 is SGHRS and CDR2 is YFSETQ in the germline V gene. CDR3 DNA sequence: TGCGCCAGCAGCTTTGGGACTAGCGGGACCTACGAGCAGTACTTC. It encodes CASSFGTSGTYEQYF.

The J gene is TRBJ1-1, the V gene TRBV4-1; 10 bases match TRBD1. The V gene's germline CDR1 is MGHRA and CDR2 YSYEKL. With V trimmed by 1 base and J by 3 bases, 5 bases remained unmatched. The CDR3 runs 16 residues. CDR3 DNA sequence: TGCGCCAGCAGCCAAGGACAGGGGGCTAGGGACACTGAAGCTTTCTTT. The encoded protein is CASSQGQGARDTEAFF.

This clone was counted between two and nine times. The CDR3 DNA sequence: TGTGCCAGTAGCCCCGGGACTCCCCTTGGTCAGCCCCAGCATTTT. This encodes CASSPGTPLGQPQHF. The rearrangement uses TRBV19 and TRBJ1-5, with D tentatively TRBD1 (5 bases). This CDR3 has 15 residues. Trimming removed 6 bases from V and 6 bases from J, with 18 bases in between. CDR1 is LNHDA and CDR2 is SQIVND in the germline V gene (reference sequence).

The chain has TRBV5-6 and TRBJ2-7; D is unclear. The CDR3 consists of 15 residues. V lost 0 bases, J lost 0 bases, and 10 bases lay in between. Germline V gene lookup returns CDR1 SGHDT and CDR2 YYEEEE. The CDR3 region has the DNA TGTGCCAGCAGCTTGGGCGGAGCGAGCTCCTACGAGCAGTACTTC. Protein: CASSLGGASSYEQYF. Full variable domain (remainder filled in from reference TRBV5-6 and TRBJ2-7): DAGVTQSPTHLIKTRGQQVTLRCSPKSGHDTVSWYQQALGQGPQFIFQYYEEEERQRGNFPDRFSGHQFPNYSSELNVNALLLGDSALYLCASSLGGASSYEQYFGPGTRLTVT.

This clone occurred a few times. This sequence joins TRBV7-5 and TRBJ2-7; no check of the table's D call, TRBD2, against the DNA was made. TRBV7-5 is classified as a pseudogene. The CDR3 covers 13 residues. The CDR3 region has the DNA TGTGCCAGAAGAACGCGAAAGACTCTTGAGCAGTACTTC. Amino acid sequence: CARRTRKTLEQYF.

This CDR3 is CATSGGLSTEAFF. The CDR3 DNA is TGCGCCACCTCCGGGGGTCTTAGCACTGAAGCTTTCTTT. The chain recombines TRBV4-1 with TRBJ1-1; a possible D gene is TRBD1 (5 bases). The V end lost 10 bases, the J end lost 4 bases, and 16 bases lay between the germline ends. This CDR3 comprises 13 residues. Germline V gene data show CDR1 as MGHRA and CDR2 as YSYEKL.

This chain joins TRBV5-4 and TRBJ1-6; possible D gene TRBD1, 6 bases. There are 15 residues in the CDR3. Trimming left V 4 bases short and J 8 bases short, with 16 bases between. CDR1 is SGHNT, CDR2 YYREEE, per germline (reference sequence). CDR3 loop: CASSREQGTHSPLHF. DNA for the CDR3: TGTGCCAGCAGCCGCGAACAGGGAACGCATTCACCCCTCCACTTT.

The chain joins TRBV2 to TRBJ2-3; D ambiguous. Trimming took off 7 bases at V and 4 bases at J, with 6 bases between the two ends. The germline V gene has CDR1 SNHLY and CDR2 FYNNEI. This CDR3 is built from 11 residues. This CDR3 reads CASTFSDTQYF. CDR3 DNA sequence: TGTGCCAGCACCTTTTCAGATACGCAGTATTTT.